Listed below are T cell receptor beta chains from one sample, sequenced in a study of cytomegalovirus exposure and HLA in healthy donors. Some clones are missing from TCRdb's copy, which holds only in-frame ones; the method was immunoSEQ multiplex PCR. The sample lists 180,000 or so clones; approximately 78% were seen once. Sequenced input: PBMCs. These receptor sequences come from a human donor in good health. Each CDR3 is given with its conserved first and last residue.

V gene: TRBV9
J gene: TRBJ1-4
CDR3 protein: CASSAESGRATNEKLFF

V gene: TRBV10-2
J gene: TRBJ1-5
CDR3 protein: CASSELQGGQPQHF

V gene: TRBV7-6
J gene: TRBJ1-1
CDR3 protein: CASSSGSGNTEAFF

V gene: TRBV6-5
J gene: TRBJ1-1
CDR3 protein: CASSYPGGVDTEAFF

V gene: TRBV7-2
J gene: TRBJ1-2
CDR3 protein: CASSRQGADYGYTF

V gene: TRBV5-1
J gene: TRBJ2-5
CDR3 protein: CASSLGLAGGSETQYF

V gene: TRBV4-2
J gene: TRBJ2-1
CDR3 protein: CASSQESGTTTAEQFF

V gene: TRBV7-9
J gene: TRBJ1-1
CDR3 protein: CASSKDRAGAFF

V gene: TRBV4-1
J gene: TRBJ2-5
CDR3 protein: CASSQPGGEKTQYF

V gene: TRBV5-5
J gene: TRBJ1-5
CDR3 protein: CASSQDSSNQPQHF

V gene: TRBV27
J gene: TRBJ1-2
CDR3 protein: CASRRGWGDDYGYTF

V gene: TRBV9
J gene: TRBJ1-3
CDR3 protein: CASRPLGGDDSGNTIYF

V gene: TRBV5-6
J gene: TRBJ1-6
CDR3 protein: CASSPNPTEYSPLHF

V gene: TRBV7-9
J gene: TRBJ2-5
CDR3 protein: CASSRSGRPEETQYF

V gene: TRBV7-2
J gene: TRBJ2-5
CDR3 protein: CASSPSGGNTRETQYF

V gene: TRBV7-3
J gene: TRBJ2-3
CDR3 protein: CASSPGAGANTDTQYF

V gene: TRBV18
J gene: TRBJ2-7
CDR3 protein: CASSPEGVYEQYF

V gene: TRBV9
J gene: TRBJ2-1
CDR3 protein: CASSVVTGLVEQFF

V gene: TRBV2
J gene: TRBJ2-1
CDR3 protein: CASSVSSGGAREQFF

V gene: TRBV6-4
J gene: TRBJ1-1
CDR3 protein: CAKRTQNTEAFF

V gene: TRBV10-1
J gene: TRBJ1-1
CDR3 protein: CANTTKHRQGMNTEAFF

V gene: TRBV29-1
J gene: TRBJ2-7
CDR3 protein: CSVEKGQGLSYEQYF

V gene: TRBV19
J gene: TRBJ1-5
CDR3 protein: CASSWSVYSNQPQHF

V gene: TRBV5-1
J gene: TRBJ1-1
CDR3 protein: CASSLEQTEAFF

V gene: TRBV5-1
J gene: TRBJ2-3
CDR3 protein: CASSVSTSTSTDTQYF

V gene: TRBV11-3
J gene: TRBJ2-2
CDR3 protein: CASSATGGDTGELFF

V gene: TRBV6-5
J gene: TRBJ2-1
CDR3 protein: CASSYSGGSYNEQFF

V gene: TRBV10-3
J gene: TRBJ1-4
CDR3 protein: CAISEGGTANEKLFF

V gene: TRBV2
J gene: TRBJ2-7
CDR3 protein: CASTREAFSYEQYF

V gene: TRBV5-4
J gene: TRBJ2-6
CDR3 protein: CASSLPGTDHSSGANVLTF

V gene: TRBV28
J gene: TRBJ1-1
CDR3 protein: CASTGTDRAGTEAFF

V gene: TRBV10-2
J gene: TRBJ1-5
CDR3 protein: CASSEQGTHQPQHF

V gene: TRBV7-6
J gene: TRBJ2-1
CDR3 protein: CASSLAREGRHEQFF

V gene: TRBV15
J gene: TRBJ2-7
CDR3 protein: CATSRDRRQGNRF